This T cell receptor beta chain was sequenced in a study of molecular identifiers for immune sequencing clone quantification. This clonotype was recorded at least ten times. Its target is not known. Overall study results and limits: With a barcode shared among identical TCR molecules, highly expanded clone sizes could be underestimated.

CD8+CD4-CCR7+CD45RA+ sorting gave the naive CD8 T cells. Generation of bulk TCR libraries relied on previously described methods and listed TCR primers. TCRdb analysed the PCR reads with MiXCR anew, one entry per CDR3 protein. The sample lists about 510,000 distinct CDR3 sequences; under 30% were seen once. The source material was naive CD8+ T cells from blood, with Jurkat cell RNA spiked in. Subset of the sample: FACS-sorted CD8+CD4-CCR7+CD45RA+ naive T cells. This TCR was sampled from a human donor in good health. Some libraries in this study had Jurkat cell RNA spiked in.

CDR3 DNA: TGTGCCAGCAGCAAGCGGACAGAGATCTCCTACGAGCAGTACTTC. Translation gives CASSKRTEISYEQYF. The chain joins TRBV7-9 to TRBJ2-7; TRBD1 is a possible D gene (6 bases). V lost 5 bases, J lost 0 bases, and 14 bases lay in between. Germline assignment: CDR1 SEHNR and CDR2 FQNEAQ (reference sequence). This CDR3 comprises 15 residues. Drawing the rest from reference TRBV7-9 and TRBJ2-7, the complete variable domain is DTGVSQNPRHKITKRGQNVTFRCDPISEHNRLYWYRQTLGQGPEFLTYFQNEAQLEKSRLLSDRFSAERPKGSFSTLEIQRTEQGDSAMYLCASSKRTEISYEQYFGPGTRLTVT.